A single sample is the source of the 14 T cell receptor beta chains below, sequenced in a study of identical twins. Via MiXCR, TCRdb re-called the 5' RACE reads, giving one row per CDR3 protein. In the table there are some 300,000 distinct CDR3 sequences, more than 9% of which are singletons. These data were also reused for a study on yellow fever vaccine responses in identical twins.

What was sequenced was CD8+ T cells sorted from blood. All receptors come from a woman younger than 35 in good health.

This clonotype occurred a few times. This chain's CDR3 is CASSDYDGFVTQYF. The CDR3 DNA reads as TGCGCCAGCAGTGATTACGACGGATTTGTTACGCAGTATTTT. V is TRBV10-1 and J is TRBJ2-3; no firm D call. Deletions cut 3 bases from V and 8 bases from J, with 15 bases between. The CDR3 sequence is 14 residues long. The germline V gene encodes CDR1 WNHNN and CDR2 SYGVQD (reference sequence).

This clonotype has only a few counts. The chain employs TRBV5-1 and TRBJ2-5; D unresolved. V was pared by 3 bases and J by 5 bases, with 11 bases between. Germline CDR1 reads SGHRS; CDR2 reads YFSETQ. The length of the CDR3 is 13 residues. As DNA, the CDR3 is TGCGCCAGCAGCTGGGTACCGGAGGAGACCCAGTACTTC. Amino acids: CASSWVPEETQYF.

This clonotype was picked up many times. This chain links TRBV29-1 with TRBJ2-1, with D tentatively TRBD1 (6 bases). Deletions cut 5 bases from V and 2 bases from J, with 13 bases between. The length of the CDR3 is 14 residues. Per the germline V gene, CDR1 is SQVTM and CDR2 is ANQGSEA. The CDR3 here is CSVLAQGAYNEQFF. The CDR3 nucleotides read TGCAGCGTTTTGGCACAGGGTGCCTACAATGAGCAGTTCTTC.

The J gene is TRBJ2-1, the V gene TRBV25-1, with TRBD2 matching 9 bases. The CDR3 is 14 residues long. The V gene end was trimmed by 4 bases and the J gene end by 12 bases; junction bases not matched to a gene: 10. CDR1 is MGHDK, CDR2 SYGVNS, per germline. The chain's CDR3 is CASSVAGAGSGQFF. CDR3 DNA sequence: TGTGCCAGCAGTGTAGCGGGGGCCGGGTCGGGGCAGTTCTTC.

The CDR3 DNA sequence: TGCAGTGCCCGCTCTTTAGCGGGGGGGTACAATGAGCAGTTCTTC. As protein: CSARSLAGGYNEQFF. The chain recombines TRBV20-1 with TRBJ2-1; TRBD2 matches at 11 bases. Germline-derived CDR1 and CDR2 are DFQATT and SNEGSKA (reference sequence). Losses at the gene ends were 6 bases for V and 4 bases for J; bases not matched to a gene: 8. This CDR3 is 15 amino acids long.

The gene calls are TRBV29-1 and TRBJ2-4; D call uncertain. Germline V gene lookup returns CDR1 SQVTM and CDR2 ANQGSEA. This CDR3 has 12 amino acids. V lost 1 base, J lost 4 bases, and 5 bases lay in between. The CDR3 region has the DNA TGCAGCGTTGAAGGGCCGAAAAACATTCAGTACTTC. This translates into CSVEGPKNIQYF.

This chain links TRBV5-1 with TRBJ2-7; 10 bases map to TRBD2. Germline assignment: CDR1 SGHRS and CDR2 YFSETQ. The CDR3 is 19 residues long. V shed 0 bases and J 3 bases; nucleotides not matched to a gene: 15. The CDR3 nucleotides are TGCGCCAGCAGCTTGGGTGCTAGCGGGAGTATCTCCCCCTACTACGAGCAGTACTTC. Protein sequence: CASSLGASGSISPYYEQYF.

This clonotype was picked up many times. The chain carries TRBV28 and TRBJ2-3; D possibly uses TRBD1 or TRBD2 (6 bases each). Trimming pared 2 bases from V and 2 bases from J, leaving 14 bases between. Germline values: CDR1 MDHEN, CDR2 SYDVKM. The CDR3 sequence is 16 residues long. The CDR3 sequence is CASSLDGGQPTDTQYF. The CDR3 nucleotides are TGTGCCAGCAGTTTAGACGGGGGACAACCCACAGATACGCAGTATTTT.

In its sample, this clonotype was seen a few times. This chain uses TRBV12-3 or TRBV12-4 with TRBJ1-4; 8 nucleotides line up with TRBD1. The V segment lost 10 bases and the J segment 7 bases; nucleotides outside the gene matches: 5. This CDR3 spans 12 amino acids. CDR3 loop: CATIGTGEKLFF. In DNA, the CDR3 is TGTGCCACCATCGGGACAGGTGAAAAACTGTTTTTT.

This clonotype was seen more than once but under ten times. CDR3 protein: CASSPRTGRFSLTQYF. CDR3 DNA: TGTGCCAGCAGTCCCAGGACAGGGCGCTTCTCGCTGACCCAGTACTTC. This rearrangement joins TRBV28 to TRBJ2-5; 8 bases are a match to TRBD1. Germline-derived CDR1 and CDR2 are MDHEN and SYDVKM. This CDR3 spans 16 amino acids. The V and J ends lost 5 bases and 7 bases, in that order; junction bases with no gene match: 15.

In this sample, this clonotype turned up a few times. This chain connects TRBV28 to TRBJ2-7, with unresolved D. The germline gives CDR1 MDHEN, CDR2 SYDVKM. V lost 6 bases, J lost 3 bases, and 15 bases lay in between. This CDR3 has 14 amino acids. CDR3 DNA: TGTGCCAGCAGACCCCGACCCCGGTACTACGAGCAGTACTTC. This translates into CASRPRPRYYEQYF. The full variable domain, with the rest looked up from reference TRBV28 and TRBJ2-7, is DVKVTQSSRYLVKRTGEKVFLECVQDMDHENMFWYRQDPGLGLRLIYFSYDVKMKEKGDIPEGYSVSREKKERFSLILESASTNQTSMYLCASRPRPRYYEQYFGPGTRLTVT.

This clonotype was found many times. The genes are TRBV2 and TRBJ2-7; D tentatively fits TRBD1 or TRBD2 (6 bases each). Germline V gene data show CDR1 as SNHLY and CDR2 as FYNNEI. The V and J ends lost 7 bases and 6 bases respectively, with 19 bases between them. This CDR3 is 14 amino acids long. CDR3 sequence: CASTGDRLGFEQYV. As DNA, the CDR3 is TGTGCCAGCACGGGAGACAGGTTGGGATTCGAGCAGTACGTC.

This clonotype has ten or more counts. The V gene is TRBV20-1, the J gene TRBJ2-7, with D tentatively TRBD1 (5 bases). The V end lost 0 bases, the J end lost 4 bases, and 19 bases lay between the germline ends. Per the germline V gene, CDR1 is DFQATT and CDR2 is SNEGSKA (reference sequence). This CDR3 has 16 amino acids. The CDR3 spells CSARDKITARQYEQYF. The CDR3 bases are TGCAGTGCTAGAGATAAAATTACGGCTAGACAGTACGAGCAGTACTTC.

The chain combines TRBV12-3 or TRBV12-4 with TRBJ2-1; TRBD2 might be the D (5 bases). V dropped 7 bases and J dropped 10 bases, with 11 bases sitting between them. CDR3 length equals 11 residues. In DNA, the CDR3 is TGTGCCAGCACCCGAGGGTGGGAGCAGTTCTTC. Protein: CASTRGWEQFF.